Detailed here is one TCR beta chain. Its antigen remains unidentified. This sample stems from a study of beta chain features in type 1 diabetes. Broader study findings: Among patients with Type 1 diabetes, TCRB CDR3s were moderately but significantly shorter in every one of the four CD4+ subsets.

Every isolated RNA sample was fully reverse transcribed, so sequencing captured expressed TCRB transcripts. This table comes from immunoSEQ multiplex PCR, and its TCRdb copy is limited to in-frame clones, with some not included. The repertoire holds 160,000 or so clones, with about 9% as singletons. In germline, CDR1 is SNHLY, CDR2 FYNNEI. There are 14 residues in the CDR3. Deletions cut 8 bases from V and 3 bases from J, with 17 bases between. This clonotype was sampled from a woman younger than 35 with type 1 diabetes. The chain links TRBV2 to TRBJ2-7; perhaps TRBD1 as D (6 bases). Material for sequencing was central memory CD4+ T cells from blood. The CDR3 reads CASAGDGIGYEQYF. The CDR3 coding sequence is TGTGCCAGCGCAGGGGACGGGATCGGCTACGAGCAGTACTTC.